These 11 T cell receptor beta chains came from one sample sequenced in a study of blood T cell repertoires in COVID-19. TCRdb keeps only in-frame clones here, not all; method: immunoSEQ multiplex PCR. This table has about 240,000 clones, 65% to 85% appearing once. Material: peripheral blood. Source of these receptors: a human donor in a cohort sampled during active COVID-19.

The CDR3 loop reads CASSARDRPDEQYF. The DNA for the CDR3 is TGTGCCAGCAGCGCCCGGGACAGGCCCGACGAGCAGTACTTC. The J gene is TRBJ2-7, the V gene TRBV7-2; TRBD1 matches at 8 bases. The CDR3 sequence is 14 residues long. Germline CDR1 is SGHTA and CDR2 is FQGNSA. The V and J ends lost 5 bases and 5 bases, in that order; junction bases with no gene match: 8.

V is TRBV28 and J is TRBJ2-1, with 7 nucleotides matching TRBD2. Germline values: CDR1 MDHEN, CDR2 SYDVKM. The CDR3 totals 17 residues. After removal of 8 bases from V and 1 base from J, the junction contained 14 bases not matched to a gene. The CDR3 spells CASGSLGGRESYNEQFF. In nucleotides, the CDR3 is TGTGCCAGCGGATCCTTGGGTGGGCGGGAGTCCTACAATGAGCAGTTCTTC. The entire variable domain, with the rest obtained from reference TRBV28 and TRBJ2-1, is as follows: DVKVTQSSRYLVKRTGEKVFLECVQDMDHENMFWYRQDPGLGLRLIYFSYDVKMKEKGDIPEGYSVSREKKERFSLILESASTNQTSMYLCASGSLGGRESYNEQFFGPGTRLTVL.

This clone appeared once. This chain connects TRBV19 to TRBJ1-5; TRBD1 is a possible D gene (5 bases). V was pared by 7 bases and J by 1 base, with 11 bases between. CDR3 length: 14 residues. Germline CDR1 is LNHDA and CDR2 is SQIVND (reference sequence). CDR3 coding DNA: TGTGCCAGTAAGTGGGGGGGGAGCAATCAGCCCCAGCATTTT. It specifies CASKWGGSNQPQHF.

CDR3: CASSRGRTGYEQYF. The CDR3 bases are TGTGCCAGCAGCCGGGGAAGAACTGGGTACGAGCAGTACTTC. The chain couples TRBV5-6 to TRBJ2-7; possible D gene TRBD2, 5 bases. The length of the CDR3 is 14 residues. Trimming cost V 4 bases and J 4 bases, with 15 bases left between them. CDR1 SGHDT and CDR2 YYEEEE come from the germline V gene.

The chain combines TRBV19 with TRBJ2-3, with 7 positions matching TRBD1. The CDR3 spans 12 residues. The germline CDR1 and CDR2 sequences are LNHDA and SQIVND (reference sequence). V dropped 10 bases and J dropped 6; count of bases not matched to a gene: 7. CDR3 sequence reads: CATAPQGDTQYF. DNA of the CDR3: TGTGCCACCGCCCCACAGGGGGATACGCAGTATTTT.

The CDR3 loop reads CASSRTGEMRTEAFF. CDR3 nucleotides: TGTGCCAGCAGCCGGACAGGGGAGATGCGTACTGAAGCTTTCTTT. V and J are TRBV6-5 and TRBJ1-1, with 9 bases that match TRBD1. This CDR3 region has 15 residues. Germline assignment: CDR1 MNHEY and CDR2 SVGAGI. Trimming at V came to 6 bases and at J to 5 bases, leaving 10 bases not matched to a gene.

CDR3: CASSGPGQGRTGELFF. The CDR3 DNA follows: TGTGCCAGCAGCGGACCGGGACAGGGTAGAACCGGGGAGCTGTTTTTT. The chain carries TRBV9 and TRBJ2-2, with TRBD1 identical over 9 bases. CDR1 is SGDLS, CDR2 YYNGEE, per germline. This CDR3 has 16 residues. Trimming cost V 3 bases and J 5 bases; bases outside gene matches: 8.

Details on this clone: The sample carries other DNA sequences with the same CDR3. The J gene is TRBJ2-5, the V gene TRBV18, with D maybe TRBD2 (5 bases). The germline gives CDR1 KGHSH, CDR2 LQKENI. The CDR3 contains 13 residues. Trimming removed 2 bases from V and 3 bases from J, with 7 bases in between. The CDR3, as DNA: TGTGCCAGCTCACCAGGACTGGAAGAGACCCAGTACTTC. Residues: CASSPGLEETQYF.

The gene calls are TRBV10-1 and TRBJ2-1, with a tentative D call TRBD2 (5 bases). There are 13 residues in the CDR3. V gave up 4 bases and J gave up 7 bases, with 11 bases separating them. CDR1 is WNHNN, CDR2 SYGVQD, per germline (reference sequence). The CDR3 coding sequence is TGCGCCAGCAGTGTTCCCCCGGGGAATGAGCAGTTCTTC. Protein sequence: CASSVPPGNEQFF.

CDR3 loop: CASSPSSGQGSDEQYF. CDR3 nucleotides: TGTGCCAGCTCACCATCCTCGGGACAGGGGTCTGACGAGCAGTACTTC. V usage is TRBV18 and J usage is TRBJ2-7, with TRBD1 matching over 10 bases. Germline V gene sequence: CDR1 KGHSH, CDR2 LQKENI. J was trimmed by 5 bases and V by 2 bases; bases with no gene match: 9. The CDR3 covers 16 residues.

Ten or more counts support this clone. Other nucleotide sequences in the sample specify the same CDR3. V usage is TRBV3-1 (or the pseudogene TRBV3-2) and J usage is TRBJ2-7, with 15 bases matching TRBD2. The CDR3 has 15 amino acids. Germline V gives CDR1 LGHDT, CDR2 YNNKEL (reference sequence). V trimming: 4 bases; J trimming: 6 bases; junction bases outside the gene matches: 4. CDR3 sequence: CASSLGLAGGFEQYF. The DNA of the CDR3 is TGTGCCAGCAGCCTGGGACTAGCGGGAGGATTCGAGCAGTACTTC.